This T cell receptor (beta chain) was retrieved from a study of shared clonotypes between healthy human individuals. The germline V and J ends were trimmed by 4 bases and 6 bases, with 13 bases remaining between them. CDR3 size: 15 residues. Germline lookup yields CDR1 SNHLY and CDR2 FYNNEI. Details on this clone: What it binds is unknown.

Samples underwent the assay at deep level. TCRdb's copy holds only in-frame clones and misses some; the assay was immunoSEQ multiplex PCR. The table records about 2.4 million clones, approximately 93% of them present only once. General observations from the study: With a few donors compared, roughly 5% of naive CD4 clonotypes were shared. Researchers sampled blood only, noting tissue repertoires likely differ. The represented genetic and exposure-history diversity was limited by the small number of donors.

The V gene is TRBV2, the J gene TRBJ1-6, with D unclear. Sequencing was done on a sample of naive CD4+ T cells from PBMCs. Subset of the sample: CD45RA+ positively selected. The sequence derives from a man aged 18 to 30 in good health. Some clones in this sample may be carry-over from other donors' samples. CDR3: CASSVIGPGNSPLHF. CDR3 sequence (DNA): TGTGCCAGCAGTGTGATCGGGCCTGGTAATTCACCCCTCCACTTT. The full variable domain, rest sourced from reference TRBV2 and TRBJ1-6, is EPEVTQTPSHQVTQMGQEVILRCVPISNHLYFYWYRQILGQKVEFLVSFYNNEISEKSEIFDDQFSVERPDGSNFTLKIRSTKLEDSAMYFCASSVIGPGNSPLHFGNGTRLTVT.